The following is a TCR beta chain sequence with its context. What it binds is not known. One end of the junction varies from germline; a read error may be responsible. Germline CDR1 reads SSHAT; CDR2 reads FNYEAQ (reference sequence). The CDR3 loop spans 15 amino acids. The study ran its PCR with 60 Vbeta and 13 Jbeta primers. Some clones are missing from TCRdb's copy, which holds only in-frame ones; the method was immunoSEQ multiplex PCR. The sample includes approximately 160,000 clones, roughly 77% of them seen just once. This specimen belongs to a study of cytomegalovirus exposure and HLA in healthy donors. Study-level information: Among 398 genotyped donors, around 80% fell in the Caucasian-associated ancestry cluster. Notes on the study in general: In a later analysis, at a false discovery rate of 0.05, approximately 16,000 TCR beta sequences matched HLA alleles.

Sequencing used PBMCs. The rearrangement links TRBV7-7 to TRBJ2-1; 7 bases agree with TRBD1. The receptor's source is a woman under 30 in good health and CMV-seronegative. The CDR3 is CASSPTGTVYNEQFF. The CDR3 bases are TGTGCTAGCAGCCCAACCGGGACAGTGTACAATGAGCAGTTCTTC.